Below are 15 T cell receptor beta chains sequenced from a single sample in a study of response to subunit inactivated influenza vaccine. TCRdb itself ran the RT-PCR reads through MiXCR, one entry per CDR3 protein. The table shows about 480,000 distinct CDR3 sequences, with about an eighth occurring only once. The material was PBMCs from blood, obtained 45 days after vaccination. These receptors all stem from a man aged 45 to 65 who received an inactivated influenza vaccine.

The chain couples TRBV12-3 or TRBV12-4 to TRBJ1-1; a weak D match, TRBD1 (5 bases). Trimming removed 5 bases at V and 0 bases at J, with 10 bases between. This CDR3 comprises 14 residues. CDR3 nucleotides: TGTGCCAGCAGTCAGACAGCGATGAACACTGAAGCTTTCTTT. Protein sequence: CASSQTAMNTEAFF.

This clonotype was recorded a few times. The rearrangement joins TRBV7-2 to TRBJ2-5; 10 positions match TRBD2. CDR1 is SGHTA and CDR2 is FQGNSA in the germline V gene. This CDR3 is 14 amino acids long. With V trimmed by 8 bases and J by 2 bases, 5 bases remained unmatched. CDR3 amino acids: CASASGSAQETQYF. For the CDR3, the DNA is TGTGCCAGCGCTAGCGGGAGCGCGCAAGAGACCCAGTACTTC. Full variable domain (rest looked up from reference TRBV7-2 and TRBJ2-5): GAGVSQSPSNKVTEKGKDVELRCDPISGHTALYWYRQSLGQGLEFLIYFQGNSAPDKSGLPSDRFSAERTGGSVSTLTIQRTQQEDSAVYLCASASGSAQETQYFGPGTRLLVL.

The chain employs TRBV4-2 and TRBJ1-1, with 7 bases matching TRBD1. The V gene end was trimmed by 1 base and the J gene end by 1 base; junction bases not matched to a gene: 3. Looked up from germline, CDR1 is LGHNA and CDR2 is YNFKEQ. This CDR3 is 15 amino acids long. This CDR3 reads CASSQGDRANTEAFF. As DNA, the CDR3 is TGTGCCAGCAGCCAAGGCGACAGGGCGAACACTGAAGCTTTCTTT.

The gene calls are TRBV12-3 or TRBV12-4 and TRBJ2-3; 10 nucleotides line up with TRBD2. This CDR3 spans 14 amino acids. Losses at the gene ends were 5 bases for V and 6 bases for J; bases not matched to a gene: 5. CDR3 residues: CASSQREGWDTQYF. For the CDR3, the DNA is TGTGCCAGCAGTCAGCGGGAGGGGTGGGATACGCAGTATTTT.

Turning to this clonotype: Possible read error: a much larger clone is one base away. V is TRBV12-3 or TRBV12-4 and J is TRBJ2-5; D gene uncertain. The V end lost 1 base, the J end lost 5 bases, and 8 bases lay between the germline ends. The length of the CDR3 is 13 residues. CDR3 sequence (DNA): TGTGCCAGCAGTTTAGAGGGATCGGAGACCCAGTACTTC. It codes for CASSLEGSETQYF.

This clonotype was detected many times. The chain recombines TRBV18 with TRBJ2-7; tentative D call: TRBD2 (5 bases). The CDR3 is made up of 13 amino acids. V lost 0 bases and J lost 4, with 7 bases in between. Germline CDR1 and CDR2: KGHSH and LQKENI. In DNA form, the CDR3 reads TGTGCCAGCTCACCACCGAGGGCTTACGAGCAGTACTTC. Translation gives CASSPPRAYEQYF.

This clonotype was seen at least ten times. The chain employs TRBV20-1 and TRBJ2-7, with D possibly TRBD1 on 5 matching bases. The V gene lost 1 base and the J gene lost 5 bases, with 15 bases spanning the gap. Per the germline V gene, CDR1 is DFQATT and CDR2 is SNEGSKA (reference sequence). This CDR3 is built from 14 residues. The CDR3 sequence: CSARGGTGPDEQYF. CDR3 coding DNA: TGCAGTGCTAGAGGTGGTACAGGACCGGACGAGCAGTACTTC.

This clonotype was seen a few times. The chain employs TRBV12-3 or TRBV12-4 and TRBJ1-6, with no clear D. With 5 bases removed from V and 6 bases from J, the gap between germline ends came to 8 bases. The CDR3 covers 13 residues. The CDR3 region is CASSRGVNSPLHF. In nucleotides, the CDR3 is TGTGCCAGCAGTAGAGGTGTTAATTCACCCCTCCACTTT.

This clonotype came up many times. J is TRBJ1-3 and V is TRBV20-1; tentatively, D is TRBD1 (5 bases). CDR1 is DFQATT and CDR2 is SNEGSKA in the germline V gene (reference sequence). There are 14 residues in the CDR3. The V gene lost 0 bases and the J gene lost 4 bases, with 10 bases spanning the gap. The CDR3 protein is CSAREGGSGNTIYF. CDR3 nucleotides: TGCAGTGCTAGAGAGGGGGGTTCAGGAAACACCATATATTTT.

This clonotype has just a few counts. This chain uses TRBV20-1 with TRBJ2-7, with D maybe TRBD1 (5 bases). The germline V and J ends were trimmed by 0 bases and 1 base, with 10 bases remaining between them. This CDR3 comprises 14 residues. Looked up from germline, CDR1 is DFQATT and CDR2 is SNEGSKA (reference sequence). The CDR3 region has the DNA TGCAGTGCTAGAGAGAGGACAAAATCCTACGAGCAGTACTTC. Residues: CSARERTKSYEQYF.

The sample holds a few counts of this clonotype. The V gene is TRBV7-2, the J gene TRBJ2-5; 7 positions match TRBD2. CDR1 SGHTA and CDR2 FQGNSA come from the germline V gene. With 4 bases clipped from V and 5 bases from J, the junction kept 7 bases outside the gene matches. CDR3 size: 14 residues. DNA of the CDR3: TGTGCCAGCAGCTATGGCGGGAGAACGGAGACCCAGTACTTC. Its translation: CASSYGGRTETQYF.

The genes are TRBV5-5 and TRBJ2-5; tentative D call: TRBD1 (5 bases). CDR1 and CDR2 from the germline V gene are SGHKS and YYEKEE (reference sequence). The CDR3 is 14 amino acids. The V end lost 1 base, the J end lost 5 bases, and 12 bases lay between the germline ends. The CDR3 reads CASSLPRDSETQYF. The CDR3 coding sequence is TGTGCCAGCAGCTTGCCCAGGGATAGTGAGACCCAGTACTTC.

This clonotype was seen a handful of times. The chain carries TRBV7-9 and TRBJ2-7; D not resolved. Germline CDR1 SEHNR, CDR2 FQNEAQ (reference sequence). Trimming took 4 bases from V and 5 from J, leaving 12 bases between them. This CDR3 has 13 amino acids. The CDR3 bases are TGTGCCAGCAGCTCTCGCGCAGGTGACGAGCAGTACTTC. This gives the protein CASSSRAGDEQYF.

This clonotype was counted ten times or more. The chain recombines TRBV12-3 or TRBV12-4 with TRBJ2-3; TRBD1 is a possible D gene (6 bases). The CDR3 has 14 residues. Trimming pared 5 bases from V and 2 bases from J, leaving 11 bases between. The CDR3 DNA follows: TGTGCCAGCAGTACCGGGACAAACACAGATACGCAGTATTTT. It yields the protein CASSTGTNTDTQYF.

This rearrangement joins TRBV20-1 to TRBJ1-1; TRBD1 might be the D (6 bases). The CDR3 spans 13 residues. Germline V gene sequence: CDR1 DFQATT, CDR2 SNEGSKA (reference sequence). V was cut by 1 base and J by 4 bases, with 10 bases left in between. The CDR3 reads CSARVGGSTEAFF. In DNA, the CDR3 is TGCAGTGCTAGAGTTGGGGGCAGCACTGAAGCTTTCTTT.